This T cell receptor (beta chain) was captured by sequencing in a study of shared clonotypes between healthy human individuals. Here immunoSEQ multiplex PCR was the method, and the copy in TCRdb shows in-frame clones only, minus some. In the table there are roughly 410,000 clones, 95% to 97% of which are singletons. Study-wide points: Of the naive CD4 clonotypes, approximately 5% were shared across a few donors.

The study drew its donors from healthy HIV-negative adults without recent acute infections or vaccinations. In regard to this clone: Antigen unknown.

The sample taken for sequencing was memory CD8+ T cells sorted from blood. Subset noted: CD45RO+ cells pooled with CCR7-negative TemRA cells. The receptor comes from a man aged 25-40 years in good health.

CDR3 in amino acids: CASGASGSTDTQYF. CDR3 sequence (DNA): TGTGCTAGTGGTGCCAGCGGGAGCACAGATACGCAGTATTTT. The gene calls are TRBV12-5 and TRBJ2-3, with D perhaps matching TRBD2 (6 bases). CDR3 length: 14 amino acids. Germline V lookup: CDR1 LGHNT, CDR2 FRNRAP. Trimming removed 5 bases at V and 0 bases at J, with 9 bases between. Drawing the rest from reference TRBV12-5 and TRBJ2-3, the complete variable domain is DARVTQTPRHKVTEMGQEVTMRCQPILGHNTVFWYRQTMMQGLELLAYFRNRAPLDDSGMPKDRFSAEMPDATLATLKIQPSEPRDSAVYFCASGASGSTDTQYFGPGTRLTVL.